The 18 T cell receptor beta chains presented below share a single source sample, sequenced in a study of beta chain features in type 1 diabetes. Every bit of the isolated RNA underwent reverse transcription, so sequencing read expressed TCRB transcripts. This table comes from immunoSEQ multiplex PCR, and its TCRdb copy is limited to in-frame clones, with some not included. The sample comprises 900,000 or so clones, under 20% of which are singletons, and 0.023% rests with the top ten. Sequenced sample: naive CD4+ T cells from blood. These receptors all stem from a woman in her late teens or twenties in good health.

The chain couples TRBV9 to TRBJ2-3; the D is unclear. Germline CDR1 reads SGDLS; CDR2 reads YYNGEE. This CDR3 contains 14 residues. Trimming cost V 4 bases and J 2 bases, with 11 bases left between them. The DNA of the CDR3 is TGTGCCAGCAGCCCGCTAGTCTCCACAGATACGCAGTATTTT. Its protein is CASSPLVSTDTQYF.

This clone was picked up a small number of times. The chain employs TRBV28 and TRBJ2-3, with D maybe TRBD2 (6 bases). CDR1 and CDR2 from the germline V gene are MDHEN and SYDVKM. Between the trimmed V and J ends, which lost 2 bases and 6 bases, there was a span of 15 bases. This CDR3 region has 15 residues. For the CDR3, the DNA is TGTGCCAGCAGTTTAAATCCGGGAGCATCGGATACGCAGTATTTT. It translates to CASSLNPGASDTQYF.

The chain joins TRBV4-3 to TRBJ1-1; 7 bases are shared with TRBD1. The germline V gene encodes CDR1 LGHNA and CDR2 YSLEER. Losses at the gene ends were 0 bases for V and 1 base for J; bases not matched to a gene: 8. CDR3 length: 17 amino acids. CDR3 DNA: TGCGCCAGCAGCCAAGATGCATCCGGGGACAGGAACACTGAAGCTTTCTTT. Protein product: CASSQDASGDRNTEAFF.

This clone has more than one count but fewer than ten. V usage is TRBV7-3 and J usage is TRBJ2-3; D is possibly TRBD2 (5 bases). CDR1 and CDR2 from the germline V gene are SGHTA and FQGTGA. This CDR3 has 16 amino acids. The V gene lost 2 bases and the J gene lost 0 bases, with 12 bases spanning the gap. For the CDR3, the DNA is TGTGCCAGCAGCTTATTAGGGCGGGCTAGCACAGATACGCAGTATTTT. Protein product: CASSLLGRASTDTQYF.

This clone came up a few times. The CDR3 loop reads CASSGYEQFF. CDR3 nucleotide sequence: TGTGCCAGCTCGGGGTATGAGCAGTTCTTC. V and J are TRBV11-2 and TRBJ2-1; perhaps TRBD2 as D (5 bases). CDR1 is SGHAT and CDR2 is FQNNGV in the germline V gene. This CDR3 region has 10 residues. The germline V and J ends were trimmed by 8 bases and 8 bases, with 7 bases remaining between them. Drawing the rest from reference TRBV11-2 and TRBJ2-1, the complete variable domain is EAGVAQSPRYKIIEKRQSVAFWCNPISGHATLYWYQQILGQGPKLLIQFQNNGVVDDSQLPKDRFSAERLKGVDSTLKIQPAKLEDSAVYLCASSGYEQFFGPGTRLTVL.

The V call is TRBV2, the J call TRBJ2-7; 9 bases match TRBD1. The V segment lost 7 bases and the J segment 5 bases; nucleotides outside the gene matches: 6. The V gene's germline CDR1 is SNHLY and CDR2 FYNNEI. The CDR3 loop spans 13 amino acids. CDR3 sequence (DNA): TGTGCCAGCAAGTCGGGACAGGGCGACGAGCAGTACTTC. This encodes CASKSGQGDEQYF. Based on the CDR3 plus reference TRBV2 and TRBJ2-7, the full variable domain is EPEVTQTPSHQVTQMGQEVILRCVPISNHLYFYWYRQILGQKVEFLVSFYNNEISEKSEIFDDQFSVERPDGSNFTLKIRSTKLEDSAMYFCASKSGQGDEQYFGPGTRLTVT.

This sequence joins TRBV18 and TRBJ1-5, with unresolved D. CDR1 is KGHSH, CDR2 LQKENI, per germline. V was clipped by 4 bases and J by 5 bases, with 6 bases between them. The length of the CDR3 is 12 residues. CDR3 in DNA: TGTGCCAGCTCACGGAAGGATCAGCCCCAGCATTTT. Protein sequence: CASSRKDQPQHF.

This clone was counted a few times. CDR3 coding DNA: TGTGCCAGCAGCTTAAGTCCCGGTCTAGCTAACAATGAGCAGTTCTTC. Its translation: CASSLSPGLANNEQFF. The rearrangement uses TRBV7-9 and TRBJ2-1; D possibly corresponds to TRBD2 (5 bases). Germline CDR1 reads SEHNR; CDR2 reads FQNEAQ (reference sequence). Trimming cost V 2 bases and J 5 bases, with 16 bases left between them. The CDR3 is made up of 16 amino acids.

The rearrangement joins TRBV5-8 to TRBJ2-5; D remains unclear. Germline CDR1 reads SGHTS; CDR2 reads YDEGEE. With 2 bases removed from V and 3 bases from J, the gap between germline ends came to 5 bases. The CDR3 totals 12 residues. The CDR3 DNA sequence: TGTGCCAGCAGCTTTCAAAAAGAGACCCAGTACTTC. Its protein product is CASSFQKETQYF.

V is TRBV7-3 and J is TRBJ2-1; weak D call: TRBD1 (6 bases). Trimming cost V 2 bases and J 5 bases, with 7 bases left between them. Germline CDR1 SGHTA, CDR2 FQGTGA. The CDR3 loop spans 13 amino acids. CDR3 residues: CASSLGQNNEQFF. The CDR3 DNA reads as TGTGCCAGCAGCTTAGGACAGAACAATGAGCAGTTCTTC.

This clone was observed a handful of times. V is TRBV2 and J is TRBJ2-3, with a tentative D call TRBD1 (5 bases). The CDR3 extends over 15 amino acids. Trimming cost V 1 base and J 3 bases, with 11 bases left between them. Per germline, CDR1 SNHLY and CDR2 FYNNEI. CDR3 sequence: CASSEVGVGTDTQYF. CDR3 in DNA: TGTGCCAGCAGTGAAGTAGGGGTTGGTACAGATACGCAGTATTTT.

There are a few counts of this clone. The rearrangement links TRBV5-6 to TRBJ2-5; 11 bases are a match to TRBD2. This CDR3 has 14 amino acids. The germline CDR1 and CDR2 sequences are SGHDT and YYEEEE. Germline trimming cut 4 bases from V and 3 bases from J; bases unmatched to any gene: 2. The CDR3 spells CASSVGLAEETQYF. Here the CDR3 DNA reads TGTGCCAGCAGCGTGGGACTAGCGGAAGAGACCCAGTACTTC.

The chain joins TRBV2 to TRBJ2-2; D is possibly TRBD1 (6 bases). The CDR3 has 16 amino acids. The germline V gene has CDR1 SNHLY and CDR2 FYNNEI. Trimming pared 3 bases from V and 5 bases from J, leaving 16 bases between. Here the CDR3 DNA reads TGTGCCAGCAGTGATAAGACAGGTTGGCGGACCGGGGAGCTGTTTTTT. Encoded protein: CASSDKTGWRTGELFF.

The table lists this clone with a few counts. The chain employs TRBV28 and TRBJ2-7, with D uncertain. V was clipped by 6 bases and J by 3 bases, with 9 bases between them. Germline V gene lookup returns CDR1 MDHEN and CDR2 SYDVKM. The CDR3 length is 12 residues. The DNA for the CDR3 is TGTGCCAGCAGCGGACCGAACTACGAGCAGTACTTC. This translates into CASSGPNYEQYF.

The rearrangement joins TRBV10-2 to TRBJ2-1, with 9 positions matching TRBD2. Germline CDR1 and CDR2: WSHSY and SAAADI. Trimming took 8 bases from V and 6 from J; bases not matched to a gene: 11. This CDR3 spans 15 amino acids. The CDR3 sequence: CASGGTSLPRNEQFF. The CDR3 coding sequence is TGCGCCAGCGGGGGGACTAGCCTTCCCCGCAATGAGCAGTTCTTC.

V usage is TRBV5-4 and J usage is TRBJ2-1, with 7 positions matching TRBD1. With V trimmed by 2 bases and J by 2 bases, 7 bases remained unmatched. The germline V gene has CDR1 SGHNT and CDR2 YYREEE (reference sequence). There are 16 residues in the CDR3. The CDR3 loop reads CASSFLDRRPYNEQFF. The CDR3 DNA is TGTGCCAGCAGCTTCCTGGACAGGAGACCCTACAATGAGCAGTTCTTC.

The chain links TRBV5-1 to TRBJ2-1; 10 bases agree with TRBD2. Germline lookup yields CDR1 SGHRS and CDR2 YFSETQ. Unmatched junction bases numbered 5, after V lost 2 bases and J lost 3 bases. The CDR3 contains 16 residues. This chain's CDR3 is CASSFSGTSDYNEQFF. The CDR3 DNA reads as TGCGCCAGCAGCTTTTCGGGGACTAGCGACTACAATGAGCAGTTCTTC.

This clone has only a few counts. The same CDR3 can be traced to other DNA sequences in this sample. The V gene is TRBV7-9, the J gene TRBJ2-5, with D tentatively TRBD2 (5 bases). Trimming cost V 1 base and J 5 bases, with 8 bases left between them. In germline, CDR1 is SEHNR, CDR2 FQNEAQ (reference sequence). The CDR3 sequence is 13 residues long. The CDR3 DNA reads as TGTGCCAGCAGCTTAGGAGGGTTGGAGACCCAGTACTTC. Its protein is CASSLGGLETQYF. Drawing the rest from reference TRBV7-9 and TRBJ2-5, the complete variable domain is DTGVSQNPRHKITKRGQNVTFRCDPISEHNRLYWYRQTLGQGPEFLTYFQNEAQLEKSRLLSDRFSAERPKGSFSTLEIQRTEQGDSAMYLCASSLGGLETQYFGPGTRLLVL.